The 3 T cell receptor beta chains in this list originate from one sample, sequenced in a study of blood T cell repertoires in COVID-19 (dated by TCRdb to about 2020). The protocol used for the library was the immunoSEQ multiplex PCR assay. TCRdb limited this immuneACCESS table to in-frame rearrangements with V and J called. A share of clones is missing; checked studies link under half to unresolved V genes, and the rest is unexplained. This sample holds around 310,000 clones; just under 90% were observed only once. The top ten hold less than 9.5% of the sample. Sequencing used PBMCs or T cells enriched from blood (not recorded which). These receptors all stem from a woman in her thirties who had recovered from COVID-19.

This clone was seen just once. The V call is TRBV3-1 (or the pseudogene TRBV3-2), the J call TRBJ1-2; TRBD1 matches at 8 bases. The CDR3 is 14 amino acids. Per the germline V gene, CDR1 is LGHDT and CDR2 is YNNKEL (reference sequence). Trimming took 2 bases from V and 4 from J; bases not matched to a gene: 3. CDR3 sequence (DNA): TGTGCCAGCAGCCAAACCGGGACAGGCTATGGCTACACCTTC. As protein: CASSQTGTGYGYTF.

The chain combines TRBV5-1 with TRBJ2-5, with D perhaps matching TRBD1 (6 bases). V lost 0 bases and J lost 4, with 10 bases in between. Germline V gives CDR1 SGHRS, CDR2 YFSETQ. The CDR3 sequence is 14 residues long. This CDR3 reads CASSLARGGETQYF. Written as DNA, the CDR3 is TGCGCCAGCAGCTTGGCCAGGGGCGGAGAGACCCAGTACTTC.

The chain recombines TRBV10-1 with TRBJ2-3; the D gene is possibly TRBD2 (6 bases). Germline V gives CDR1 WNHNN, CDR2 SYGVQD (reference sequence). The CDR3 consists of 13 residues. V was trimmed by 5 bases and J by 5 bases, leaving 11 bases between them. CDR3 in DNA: TGCGCCAGCAGTATGGGCGGGATAGATACGCAGTATTTT. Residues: CASSMGGIDTQYF.